These T cell receptor beta chains were read from a single sample in a study of blood T cell repertoires in COVID-19. Method: immunoSEQ multiplex PCR; TCRdb's copy keeps in-frame clones and lacks some. The table lists 250,000 to 300,000 clones, 88% of them singletons. Sequencing used peripheral blood. Receptor source: a woman aged 70-85 years with COVID-19, enrolled during active disease. The CDR3 runs from the conserved cysteine through the conserved F or W. Clone size is given for some rows only: seen once, a few or many times, or a class if the clone is expanded.

>-|TRBV19|TRBJ1-2
CASKAHYGYTF
>-|TRBV5-4|TRBJ1-4
CASSAGYATNEKLFF
>-|TRBV7-2|TRBJ2-2
CASSLKTSGGNTGELFF
>-|TRBV7-6|TRBJ2-7
CASSFAGTSGRYEQYF
>-|TRBV7-6|TRBJ2-3
CASSLGGSGSVSGTDTQYF
>-|TRBV5-6|TRBJ2-5
CASSLERGETQYF
>-|TRBV12-5|TRBJ2-7
CASGFLLGTGTYEQYF
>-|TRBV2|TRBJ2-7
CASSEMAGLPYEQYF
>-|TRBV28|TRBJ1-2
CASGTGGEVRGYTF
>few|TRBV3-1/TRBV3-2|TRBJ2-5
CASSPRGGGETQYF
>-|TRBV18|TRBJ2-5
CASSYGQQETQYF
>-|TRBV27|TRBJ2-1
CASGTGLAGFNEQFF
>-|TRBV10-3|TRBJ2-3
CAIRSSASGSTDTQYF
>-|TRBV5-6|TRBJ1-4
CASSLGTGAIVANEKLFF
>-|TRBV27|TRBJ1-1
CASSPPGNTEAFF
>-|TRBV28|TRBJ1-2
CASSFRNYGYTF
>-|TRBV11-3|TRBJ2-1
CASSYRLADGYNEQFF
>-|TRBV6-1|TRBJ1-4
CASSEDFSGLGANEKLFF
>once|TRBV28|TRBJ2-7
CASTPAGTSGSEQYF
>-|TRBV27|TRBJ2-7
CASSLFSGGSTSYEQYF
>few|TRBV28|TRBJ2-2
CASRTQGPGELFF
>-|TRBV19|TRBJ1-1
CASSGDRETEAFF
>-|TRBV2|TRBJ2-2
CASSEEGGRTGELFF